This TCR beta chain originates from a study of blood T cell repertoires in COVID-19. Turning to the study itself: PBMCs, B-cell-depleted T cells, or T cells were the source of the cDNA or gDNA that made up the material.

The data were produced by immunoSEQ multiplex PCR, yet TCRdb's version contains in-frame clones alone and is incomplete. The table includes 100,000 to 150,000 clones, 65% to 80% detected once. CDR3 size: 16 residues. The V gene's germline CDR1 is SGHTA and CDR2 FQGNSA. V trimming: 5 bases; J trimming: 2 bases; junction bases outside the gene matches: 10. The sequenced sample was peripheral blood. This chain connects TRBV7-2 to TRBJ2-7; 9 bases match TRBD1. This clonotype was obtained from a man in his 70s with acute or convalescent COVID-19. The CDR3 protein is CASSPSGTGIAYEQYF. The CDR3 DNA reads TGTGCCAGCAGCCCATCCGGGACAGGGATCGCCTACGAGCAGTACTTC.